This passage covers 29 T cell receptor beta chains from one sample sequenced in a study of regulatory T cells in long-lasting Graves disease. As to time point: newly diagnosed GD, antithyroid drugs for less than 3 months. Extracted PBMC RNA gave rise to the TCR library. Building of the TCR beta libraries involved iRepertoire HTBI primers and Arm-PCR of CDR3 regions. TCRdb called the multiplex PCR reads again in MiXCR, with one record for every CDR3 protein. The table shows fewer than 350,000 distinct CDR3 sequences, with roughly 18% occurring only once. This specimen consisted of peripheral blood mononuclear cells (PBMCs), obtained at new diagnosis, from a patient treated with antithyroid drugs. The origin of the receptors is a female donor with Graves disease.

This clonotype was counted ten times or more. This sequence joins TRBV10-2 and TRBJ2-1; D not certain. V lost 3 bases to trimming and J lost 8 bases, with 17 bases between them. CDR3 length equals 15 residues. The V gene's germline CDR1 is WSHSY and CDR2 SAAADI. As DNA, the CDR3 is TGCGCCAGCAGTGAAGTAACTCTAAAGGATGATGAGCAGTTCTTC. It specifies CASSEVTLKDDEQFF.

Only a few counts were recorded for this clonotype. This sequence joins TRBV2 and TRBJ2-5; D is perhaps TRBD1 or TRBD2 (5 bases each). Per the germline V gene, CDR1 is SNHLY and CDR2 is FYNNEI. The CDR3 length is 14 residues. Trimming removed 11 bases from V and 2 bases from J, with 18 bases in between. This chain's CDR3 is CAGNRDDRQETQYF. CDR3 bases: TGTGCCGGGAACCGGGACGACCGACAAGAGACCCAGTACTTC.

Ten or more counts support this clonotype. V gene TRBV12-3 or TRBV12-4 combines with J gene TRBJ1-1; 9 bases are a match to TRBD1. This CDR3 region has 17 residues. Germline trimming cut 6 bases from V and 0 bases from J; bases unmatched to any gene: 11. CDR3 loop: CASRTGGRWVMNTEAFF. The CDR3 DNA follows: TGTGCCAGCAGAACAGGGGGCAGGTGGGTCATGAACACTGAAGCTTTCTTT.

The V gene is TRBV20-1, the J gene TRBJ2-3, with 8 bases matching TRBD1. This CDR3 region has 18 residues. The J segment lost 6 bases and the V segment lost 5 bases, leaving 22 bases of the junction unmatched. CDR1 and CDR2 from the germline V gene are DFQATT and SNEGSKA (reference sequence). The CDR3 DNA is TGCAGTGCTCCTCGTCCCGGGACAGGTTTGTCTGCGGGGGATACGCAGTATTTT. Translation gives CSAPRPGTGLSAGDTQYF.

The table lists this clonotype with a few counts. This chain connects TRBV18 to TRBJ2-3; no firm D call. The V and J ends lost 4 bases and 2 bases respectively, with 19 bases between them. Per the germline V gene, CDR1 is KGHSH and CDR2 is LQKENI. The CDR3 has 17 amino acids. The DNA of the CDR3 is TGTGCCAGCTCACTCTCGGAATCGGAGACCCTCACAGATACGCAGTATTTT. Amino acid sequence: CASSLSESETLTDTQYF. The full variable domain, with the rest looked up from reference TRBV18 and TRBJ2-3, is NAGVMQNPRHLVRRRGQEARLRCSPMKGHSHVYWYRQLPEEGLKFMVYLQKENIIDESGMPKERFSAEFPKEGPSILRIQQVVRGDSAAYFCASSLSESETLTDTQYFGPGTRLTVL.

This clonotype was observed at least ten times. CDR3 amino acids: CASSLLASGELFF. In DNA form, the CDR3 reads TGTGCCAGTAGTCTCCTAGCCTCCGGGGAGCTGTTTTTT. The rearrangement joins TRBV19 to TRBJ2-2; tentatively, D is TRBD2 (5 bases). Germline-derived CDR1 and CDR2 are LNHDA and SQIVND (reference sequence). V lost 5 bases to trimming and J lost 6 bases, with 10 bases between them. The CDR3 is 13 amino acids.

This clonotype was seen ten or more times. CDR3 sequence (DNA): TGCAGCGTTGGGCTAGCGGTACAAGAGACCCAGTACTTC. Encoded protein: CSVGLAVQETQYF. The gene calls are TRBV29-1 and TRBJ2-5; 7 bases match TRBD2. The V and J ends lost 4 bases and 2 bases, in that order; junction bases with no gene match: 4. Germline lookup yields CDR1 SQVTM and CDR2 ANQGSEA. The CDR3 has 13 amino acids.

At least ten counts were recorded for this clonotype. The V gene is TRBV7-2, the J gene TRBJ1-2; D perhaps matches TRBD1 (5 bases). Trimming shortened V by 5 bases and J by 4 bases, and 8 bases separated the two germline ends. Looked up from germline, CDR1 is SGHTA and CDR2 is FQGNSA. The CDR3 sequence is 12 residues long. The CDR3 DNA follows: TGTGCCAGCAGCGTCGACAGCTATGGCTACACCTTC. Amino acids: CASSVDSYGYTF.

This CDR3 is CASSLSGSWGGEGLEDTQYF. Here the CDR3 DNA reads TGTGCCAGCAGTTTATCCGGGTCCTGGGGGGGGGAGGGCCTCGAGGATACGCAGTATTTT. V gene TRBV28 combines with J gene TRBJ2-3, with TRBD2 matching 7 bases. There are 20 residues in the CDR3. Germline lookup yields CDR1 MDHEN and CDR2 SYDVKM. V lost 1 base, J lost 6 bases, and 22 bases stayed unmatched.

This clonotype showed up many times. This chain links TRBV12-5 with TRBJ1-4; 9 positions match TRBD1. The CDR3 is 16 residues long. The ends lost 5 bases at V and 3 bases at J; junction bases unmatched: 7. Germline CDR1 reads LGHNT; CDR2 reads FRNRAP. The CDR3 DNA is TGTGCTAGTGGTGTAGGACAGGGGTACCCTAATGAAAAACTGTTTTTT. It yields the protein CASGVGQGYPNEKLFF. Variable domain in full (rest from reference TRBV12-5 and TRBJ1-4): DARVTQTPRHKVTEMGQEVTMRCQPILGHNTVFWYRQTMMQGLELLAYFRNRAPLDDSGMPKDRFSAEMPDATLATLKIQPSEPRDSAVYFCASGVGQGYPNEKLFFGSGTQLSVL.

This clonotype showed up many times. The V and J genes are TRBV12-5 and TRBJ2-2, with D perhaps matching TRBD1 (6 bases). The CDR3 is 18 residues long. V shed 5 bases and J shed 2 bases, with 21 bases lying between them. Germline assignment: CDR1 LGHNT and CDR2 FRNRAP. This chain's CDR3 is CASGPAGTGTLNTGELFF. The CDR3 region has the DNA TGTGCTAGTGGTCCTGCAGGCACCGGGACACTAAACACCGGGGAGCTGTTTTTT.

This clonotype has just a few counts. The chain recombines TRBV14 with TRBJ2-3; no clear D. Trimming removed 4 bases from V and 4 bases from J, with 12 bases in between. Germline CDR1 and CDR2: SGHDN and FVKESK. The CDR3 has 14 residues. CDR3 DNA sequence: TGTGCCAGCAGCCGGCGCGGTCCACCAGATACGCAGTATTTT. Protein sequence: CASSRRGPPDTQYF. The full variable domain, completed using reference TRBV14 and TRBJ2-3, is EAGVTQFPSHSVIEKGQTVTLRCDPISGHDNLYWYRRVMGKEIKFLLHFVKESKQDESGMPNNRFLAERTGGTYSTLKVQPAELEDSGVYFCASSRRGPPDTQYFGPGTRLTVL.

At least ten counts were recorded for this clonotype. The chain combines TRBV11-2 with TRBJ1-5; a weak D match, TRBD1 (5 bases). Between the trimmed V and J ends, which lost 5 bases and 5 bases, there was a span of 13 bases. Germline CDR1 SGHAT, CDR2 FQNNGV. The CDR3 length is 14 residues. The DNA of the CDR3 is TGTGCCAGCAGCCTCGGTGTGGGGGATCAGCCCCAGCATTTT. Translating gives CASSLGVGDQPQHF.

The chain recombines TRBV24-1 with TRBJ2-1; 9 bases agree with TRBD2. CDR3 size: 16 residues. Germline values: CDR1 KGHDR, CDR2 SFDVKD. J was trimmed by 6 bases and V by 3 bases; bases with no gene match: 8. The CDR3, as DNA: TGTGCCACCAGTGATCCGGGGCTAGCGGGATTCAATGAGCAGTTCTTC. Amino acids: CATSDPGLAGFNEQFF.

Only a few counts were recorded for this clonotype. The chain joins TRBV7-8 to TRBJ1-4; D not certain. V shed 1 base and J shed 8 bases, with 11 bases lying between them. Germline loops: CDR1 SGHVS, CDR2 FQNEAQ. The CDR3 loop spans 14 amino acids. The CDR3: CASSLDRTEEKLFF. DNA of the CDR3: TGTGCCAGCAGCTTAGATCGGACGGAAGAAAAACTGTTTTTT.

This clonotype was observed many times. The CDR3 here is CASSTPRSLSYEQYF. The CDR3 bases are TGTGCCAGCAGTACCCCCCGGAGTCTCTCCTACGAGCAGTACTTC. The genes are TRBV6-2 or TRBV6-3 and TRBJ2-7; D call uncertain. CDR1 is MNHEY, CDR2 SVGEGT, per germline. There are 15 residues in the CDR3. V dropped 5 bases and J dropped 0 bases, with 14 bases sitting between them.

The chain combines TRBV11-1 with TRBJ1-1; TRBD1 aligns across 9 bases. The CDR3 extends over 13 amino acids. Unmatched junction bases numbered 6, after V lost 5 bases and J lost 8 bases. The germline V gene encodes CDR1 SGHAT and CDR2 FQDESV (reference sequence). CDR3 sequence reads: CASSVRTGGEAFF. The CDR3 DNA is TGTGCCAGCAGCGTACGAACAGGGGGCGAAGCTTTCTTT.

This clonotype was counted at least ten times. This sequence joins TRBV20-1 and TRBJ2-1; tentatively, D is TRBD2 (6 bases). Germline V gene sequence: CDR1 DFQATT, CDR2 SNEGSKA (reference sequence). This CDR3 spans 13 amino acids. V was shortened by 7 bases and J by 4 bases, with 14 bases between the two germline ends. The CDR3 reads CSVLAEPYNEQFF. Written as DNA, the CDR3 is TGCAGTGTATTAGCGGAGCCTTACAATGAGCAGTTCTTC.

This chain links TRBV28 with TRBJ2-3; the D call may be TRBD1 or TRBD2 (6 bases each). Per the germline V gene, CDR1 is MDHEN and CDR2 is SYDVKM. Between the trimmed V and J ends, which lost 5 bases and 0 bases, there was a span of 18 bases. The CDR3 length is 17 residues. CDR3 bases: TGTGCCAGCAGTACCGGGGGCGTTGATTTTAGCACAGATACGCAGTATTTT. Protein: CASSTGGVDFSTDTQYF.

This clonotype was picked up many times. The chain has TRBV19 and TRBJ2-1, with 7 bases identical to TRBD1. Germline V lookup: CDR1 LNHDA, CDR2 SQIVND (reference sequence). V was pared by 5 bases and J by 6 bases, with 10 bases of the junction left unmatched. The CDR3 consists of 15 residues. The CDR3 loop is CASSATGSVGNEQFF. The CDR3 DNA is TGTGCCAGTAGTGCGACAGGGAGCGTGGGCAATGAGCAGTTCTTC.

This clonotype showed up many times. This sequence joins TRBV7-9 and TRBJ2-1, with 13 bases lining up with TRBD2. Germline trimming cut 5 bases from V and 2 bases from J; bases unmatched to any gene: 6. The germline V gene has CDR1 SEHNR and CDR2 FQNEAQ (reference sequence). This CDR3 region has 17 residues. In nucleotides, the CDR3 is TGTGCCAGCAGCGGGCGGACTAGCGGGAGTACCTACAATGAGCAGTTCTTC. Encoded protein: CASSGRTSGSTYNEQFF.

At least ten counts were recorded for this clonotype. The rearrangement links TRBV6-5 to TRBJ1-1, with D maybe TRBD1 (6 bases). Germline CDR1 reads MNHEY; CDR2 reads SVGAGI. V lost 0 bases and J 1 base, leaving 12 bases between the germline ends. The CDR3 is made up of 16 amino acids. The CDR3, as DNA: TGTGCCAGCAGTTACTCGGGGGCCGGGAGGAACACTGAAGCTTTCTTT. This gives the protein CASSYSGAGRNTEAFF.

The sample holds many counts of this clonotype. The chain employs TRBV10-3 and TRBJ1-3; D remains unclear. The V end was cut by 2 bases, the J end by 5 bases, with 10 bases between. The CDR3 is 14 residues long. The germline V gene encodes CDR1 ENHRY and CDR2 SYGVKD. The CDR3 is CAISEGAGRNTIYF. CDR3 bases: TGTGCCATCAGTGAGGGAGCCGGTCGAAACACCATATATTTT.

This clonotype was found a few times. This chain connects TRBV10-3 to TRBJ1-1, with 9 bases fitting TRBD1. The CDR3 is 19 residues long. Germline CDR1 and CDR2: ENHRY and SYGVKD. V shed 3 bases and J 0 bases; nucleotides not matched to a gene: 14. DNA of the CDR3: TGTGCCATCAGTGAATACAGGGGGCCTCCTTTAACCATGAACACTGAAGCTTTCTTT. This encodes CAISEYRGPPLTMNTEAFF.

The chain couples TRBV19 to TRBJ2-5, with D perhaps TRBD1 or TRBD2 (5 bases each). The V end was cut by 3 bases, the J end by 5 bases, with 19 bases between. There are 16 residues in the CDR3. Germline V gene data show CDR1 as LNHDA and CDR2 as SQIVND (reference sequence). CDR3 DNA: TGTGCCAGTAGTATGAACCGGGGCCGAGCCAAGGAGACCCAGTACTTC. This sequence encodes CASSMNRGRAKETQYF. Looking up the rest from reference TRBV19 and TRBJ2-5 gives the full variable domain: DGGITQSPKYLFRKEGQNVTLSCEQNLNHDAMYWYRQDPGQGLRLIYYSQIVNDFQKGDIAEGYSVSREKKESFPLTVTSAQKNPTAFYLCASSMNRGRAKETQYFGPGTRLLVL.

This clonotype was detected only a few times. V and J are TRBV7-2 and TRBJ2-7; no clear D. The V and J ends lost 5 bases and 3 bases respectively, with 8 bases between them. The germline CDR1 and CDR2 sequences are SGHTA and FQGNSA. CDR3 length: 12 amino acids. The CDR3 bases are TGTGCCAGCAGCCACCCCCTCTACGAGCAGTACTTC. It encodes CASSHPLYEQYF.

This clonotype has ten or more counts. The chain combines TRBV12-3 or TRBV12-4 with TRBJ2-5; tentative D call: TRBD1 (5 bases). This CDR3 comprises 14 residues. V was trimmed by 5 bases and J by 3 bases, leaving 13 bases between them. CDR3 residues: CASSPLRAEETQYF. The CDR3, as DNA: TGTGCCAGCAGTCCCCTCAGGGCCGAAGAGACCCAGTACTTC.

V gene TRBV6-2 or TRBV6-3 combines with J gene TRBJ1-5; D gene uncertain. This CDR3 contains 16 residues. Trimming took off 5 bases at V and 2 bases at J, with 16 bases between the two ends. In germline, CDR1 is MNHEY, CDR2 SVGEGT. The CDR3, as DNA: TGTGCCAGCAGTGAATATCGGGGAGCGGGCAATCAGCCCCAGCATTTT. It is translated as CASSEYRGAGNQPQHF.

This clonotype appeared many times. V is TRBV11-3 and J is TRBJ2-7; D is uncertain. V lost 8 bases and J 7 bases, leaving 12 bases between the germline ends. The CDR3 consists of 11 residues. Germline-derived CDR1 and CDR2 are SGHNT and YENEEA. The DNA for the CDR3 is TGTGCCAGCGGGTCGATGAGGGAGCAGTACTTC. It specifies CASGSMREQYF.